This T cell receptor (beta chain) came from a study of long-term antiretroviral therapy in people with HIV. Germline V gene sequence: CDR1 SGHNT, CDR2 YYREEE (reference sequence). This CDR3 contains 12 residues. Trimming shortened V by 5 bases and J by 4 bases, and 9 bases separated the two germline ends. This clone occurred once. The authors ran the immunoSEQ assay, v3.0, at survey level. The table came from immunoSEQ multiplex PCR; TCRdb's copy has only in-frame clones and leaves some out. The data show just over 20,000 clones, approximately 82% seen once. The clonotype originates from a young man with HIV. The chain joins TRBV5-4 to TRBJ2-5, with unresolved D. Sequencing was performed on unsorted PBMCs, taken 0.5 years after starting antiretroviral therapy. CDR3 residues: CASRAGGETQYF. In DNA form, the CDR3 reads TGTGCCAGCAGGGCCGGTGGAGAGACCCAGTACTTC.